A selection of T cell receptor beta chains follows, all from one sample in a study of blood T cell repertoires in COVID-19. The repertoire was sequenced with immunoSEQ multiplex PCR; TCRdb's copy has only in-frame clones and lacks some. The data show a few hundred thousand clones, with 80% to 95% seen just once and about 0.78% held by the top ten. Sequenced material: PBMCs or T cells enriched from blood (not recorded which). These receptors all stem from a woman between 40 and 55 years old who had been exposed to COVID-19. CDR3s leave out the opening cysteine and the closing phenylalanine or tryptophan.

TRBV5-6	TRBJ1-1	ASSLLDRDTEAF
TRBV24-1	TRBJ2-1	ATSDLNTGTGDEQF
TRBV27	TRBJ1-2	ASSQYSFVGGGYT
TRBV15	TRBJ1-2	ATSRDLQGAGGYT
TRBV3-1/TRBV3-2	TRBJ2-1	ASSHMALGIAEQF
TRBV4-1	TRBJ2-5	ASSPLDRVQETQY
TRBV25-1	TRBJ1-5	ASSDTRGGSNQPQH
TRBV14	TRBJ1-2	ASSQQGGYGYT
TRBV24-1	TRBJ1-5	ATSQTGAIDQPQH
TRBV7-8	TRBJ1-6	ASSSGQGSSPLH
TRBV9	TRBJ2-1	ASSDDPGQYNEQF
TRBV7-9	TRBJ2-4	ASSLGQGSSKNIQY
TRBV27	TRBJ2-1	ASSLRGDRRLIKQF
TRBV7-8	TRBJ2-7	ASSPAGVSYEQY
TRBV5-4	TRBJ2-1	ASSLVGVHRPGARDNEQF
TRBV7-3	TRBJ2-5	ASSLTGGPETQY
TRBV5-6	TRBJ1-1	ASSSRTGGLGTEAF
TRBV6-2/TRBV6-3	TRBJ2-7	ASSPPGQNSYEQY
TRBV11-3	TRBJ1-1	ASSQDRGSEAF
TRBV27	TRBJ2-6	ASSSAGAGANVLT
TRBV27	TRBJ2-1	ASSLTEYNEQF
TRBV4-3	TRBJ1-2	ASSQVIFPAGLLEGYT